This T cell receptor beta chain derives from a study of T-cell reconstitution after alpha-beta-depleted transplantation in children. This CDR3 is built from 13 residues. Looked up from germline, CDR1 is PRHDT and CDR2 is FYEKMQ (reference sequence). TCRbeta library construction was performed incorporating unique molecular identifiers. TCRdb fed the PCR reads into MiXCR, producing one record per CDR3 protein. The table shows fewer than 550,000 distinct CDR3 sequences, with about 10% occurring only once. On this clonotype itself: This may arise from a read error, as a much more abundant clone is one base away.

This sequence joins TRBV13 and TRBJ2-7; 7 bases agree with TRBD1. The clonotype originates from a female patient aged 2 to 10 who had a stem cell transplant for aplastic anemia, so the T cells may come from the graft donor. The sample in question was PBMCs, mostly from graft donor cells, obtained 180 days after TCRalphabeta/CD19-depleted stem cell transplant. CDR3 protein: CACSFGQAYEQYF. CDR3 coding DNA: TGTGCCTGCAGCTTCGGACAGGCCTACGAGCAGTACTTC.